This T cell receptor beta chain is from a study of sequential checkpoint blockade in melanoma. Study in general: Arm A got nivolumab then ipilimumab; arm B the reverse, 1:1.

TCRdb keeps only in-frame clones here, not all; method: immunoSEQ multiplex PCR. The table lists under 25,000 clones, under 85% of them singletons. Documented treatment: randomized to nivolumab then ipilimumab (arm A) or the reverse (arm B). From thawed PBMCs, live CD3+CD8+ cells negative for CD19 and CD56 were sorted. The input for sequencing was CD8+ T cells sorted from blood (inferred from file names), taken from a patient given nivolumab and ipilimumab in sequence. The clonotype was recovered from a human donor with melanoma.

This CDR3 reads CASSPWTGGFTEAFF. In DNA, the CDR3 is TGTGCCAGCAGCCCCTGGACAGGGGGATTTACTGAAGCTTTCTTT. The gene calls are TRBV7-8 and TRBJ1-1, with TRBD1 matching over 10 bases. Germline V gene sequence: CDR1 SGHVS, CDR2 FQNEAQ. V was pared by 5 bases and J by 5 bases, with 8 bases of the junction left unmatched. The CDR3 has 15 residues.